These 2 T cell receptor beta chains originate from one sample sequenced in a study of blood T cell repertoires in COVID-19. Assay: immunoSEQ multiplex PCR; the TCRdb copy retains only in-frame clones and omits some. Of approximately 54,000 clones in the sample, more than 75% were seen once. The material sequenced was peripheral blood. These receptors were collected from a human donor in a cohort sampled during active COVID-19.

The rearrangement uses TRBV3-1 (or the pseudogene TRBV3-2) and TRBJ2-3; TRBD2 matches at 11 bases. The CDR3 totals 15 residues. Germline V gene sequence: CDR1 LGHDT, CDR2 YNNKEL (reference sequence). The V gene end was trimmed by 0 bases and the J gene end by 9 bases; junction bases not matched to a gene: 5. The CDR3 DNA follows: TGTGCCAGCAGCCAAGACCAGGCTAGCGGGAGGACGCAGTATTTT. Translation gives CASSQDQASGRTQYF.

Here the CDR3 DNA reads TGTGCCAGCAGCCGCACAGATGGACTAGCGGGAGCCTACGAGCAGTACTTC. Translated: CASSRTDGLAGAYEQYF. This sequence joins TRBV3-1 (or the pseudogene TRBV3-2) and TRBJ2-7, with 13 bases identical to TRBD2. CDR1 is LGHDT and CDR2 is YNNKEL in the germline V gene (reference sequence). The V and J ends lost 4 bases and 2 bases, in that order; junction bases with no gene match: 8. This CDR3 region has 17 residues.